The next 23 T cell receptor beta chains were all read from a single sample in a study of CXCR3-negative and CXCR3-positive naive CD8 T cells. Study results and limitations: TRB CDR3 hydrophobicity was greater in CXCR3-positive naive cells than in CXCR3-negative naive cells.

The authors prepared UMI-labeled TRB cDNA libraries by 5' RACE. TCRdb processed the 5' RACE reads again and assigns one entry to each CDR3 protein, with no DNA. The table lists some 100,000 distinct CDR3 sequences, with about 0.35% in the top ten. What these receptors recognize is not known. Sequenced sample: naive CXCR3+ CD8+ T cells from blood. Subset here: CD45RO-CCR7+CD27+CD95- naive CD8+ T cells expressing CXCR3 (TNR3+). Source of these receptors: a human donor in good health. Some clones in this sample may be carry-over from other donors' samples.

The chain employs TRBV5-6 and TRBJ2-3. Germline CDR1 SGHDT, CDR2 YYEEEE. The CDR3 sequence is 15 residues long. The CDR3 sequence is CASSFAGSPTDTQYF.

V gene TRBV19 combines with J gene TRBJ1-5; TCRdb designates TRBD1, a call that cannot be tested without DNA. This CDR3 is built from 13 residues. Germline values: CDR1 LNHDA, CDR2 SQIVND (reference sequence). CDR3 sequence: CASTNRANQPQHF.

J is TRBJ2-5 and V is TRBV25-1; absent DNA, TCRdb's TRBD1 call cannot be checked. The germline V gene encodes CDR1 MGHDK and CDR2 SYGVNS. This CDR3 spans 17 amino acids. CDR3 amino acids: CASSEYIRLQGAETQYF.

The rearrangement uses TRBV15 and TRBJ2-7. This CDR3 comprises 15 residues. The germline V gene encodes CDR1 LNHNV and CDR2 YYDKDF (reference sequence). This CDR3 reads CATSPQTGSAYEQYF.

The V call is TRBV7-9, the J call TRBJ2-7; TCRdb lists TRBD1, though no DNA is available to test this call. The CDR3 length is 15 residues. Germline-derived CDR1 and CDR2 are SEHNR and FQNEAQ (reference sequence). CDR3 protein: CASSFAPRGVGEQYF.

The rearrangement joins TRBV3-1 to TRBJ2-7. The CDR3 has 12 residues. Germline-derived CDR1 and CDR2 are LGHDT and YNNKEL (reference sequence). The CDR3 loop reads CASSQDPPEQYF.

The chain couples TRBV12-3 or TRBV12-4 to TRBJ2-7; without DNA, the TCRdb call of TRBD2 cannot be checked. CDR3 length: 20 amino acids. The CDR3 reads CASSPNPGLAGLMSSYEQYF.

The rearrangement joins TRBV5-1 to TRBJ2-1; lacking DNA, the TRBD2 call made by TCRdb goes unchecked. In germline, CDR1 is SGHRS, CDR2 YFSETQ. This CDR3 has 18 amino acids. This chain's CDR3 is CASTPGLAGALADNEQFF.

The V and J genes are TRBV4-2 and TRBJ1-2; TCRdb's D gene call, TRBD1, goes unchecked for lack of DNA. Per germline, CDR1 LGHNA and CDR2 YNFKEQ. CDR3 length: 14 residues. CDR3 region: CASSQDWGDDGYTF.

This CDR3 is CASSVVADSSYEQYF. The chain recombines TRBV9 with TRBJ2-7; TCRdb indicates TRBD2, and absent DNA this call remains unverified. This CDR3 is 15 amino acids long. Germline CDR1 reads SGDLS; CDR2 reads YYNGEE.

V usage is TRBV29-1 and J usage is TRBJ1-2; TCRdb's D call, TRBD1, is unchecked because there is no DNA. Looked up from germline, CDR1 is SQVTM and CDR2 is ANQGSEA. The CDR3 totals 17 residues. CDR3 residues: CSVAPWQPGQGFDGYTF.

The chain couples TRBV4-2 to TRBJ2-7. The germline V gene has CDR1 LGHNA and CDR2 YNFKEQ. CDR3 size: 14 residues. The CDR3 sequence is CASSSVRELDEQYF.

This CDR3 reads CASSQDFRNNEQFF. The chain uses TRBV3-1 and TRBJ2-1. The CDR3 has 14 residues. Germline V CDR1 and CDR2: LGHDT, YNNKEL (reference sequence).

The chain carries TRBV5-5 and TRBJ2-3; without DNA, the TCRdb call of TRBD1 cannot be checked. Per the germline V gene, CDR1 is SGHKS and CDR2 is YYEKEE (reference sequence). This CDR3 is built from 19 residues. This CDR3 reads CASNYPGQGTGGGTDTQYF.

The V call is TRBV20-1, the J call TRBJ2-7. Germline CDR1 DFQATT, CDR2 SNEGSKA (reference sequence). CDR3 size: 11 residues. The CDR3: CSARVSYEQYF.

The chain carries TRBV13 and TRBJ2-7; as DNA is missing, the TRBD1 call by TCRdb cannot be tested. Germline-derived CDR1 and CDR2 are PRHDT and FYEKMQ (reference sequence). CDR3 length equals 16 residues. This CDR3 is CASSFGTGVQVYEQYF.

The chain joins TRBV7-8 to TRBJ2-3; TCRdb indicates TRBD2, and absent DNA this call remains unverified. Germline assignment: CDR1 SGHVS and CDR2 FQNEAQ. CDR3 length equals 15 residues. CDR3 loop: CASSSGLAGEDTQYF.

V usage is TRBV6-6 and J usage is TRBJ2-1; without DNA, the TCRdb call of TRBD1 cannot be checked. Germline CDR1 MNHNY, CDR2 SVGAGI (reference sequence). CDR3 length: 14 residues. The CDR3 region is CASSYGGYYNEQFF.

The rearrangement uses TRBV12-3 or TRBV12-4 and TRBJ2-7; TCRdb outputs TRBD1, but without DNA this stays unchecked. CDR3 size: 11 residues. This chain's CDR3 is CACRKGGEQYF.

The chain has TRBV27 and TRBJ1-5. Germline CDR1 and CDR2: MNHEY and SMNVEV (reference sequence). This CDR3 contains 13 residues. Here the CDR3 reads CASSISSNQPQHF.

The chain has TRBV29-1 and TRBJ2-7; TCRdb's assignment of TRBD2 cannot be checked, as there is no DNA. The CDR3 totals 16 residues. From germline, CDR1 is SQVTM and CDR2 ANQGSEA. The CDR3: CSAQAASGGLYYEQYF.

V gene TRBV19 combines with J gene TRBJ1-5; TCRdb's D gene call, TRBD1, goes unchecked for lack of DNA. The germline CDR1 and CDR2 sequences are LNHDA and SQIVND (reference sequence). The CDR3 is 17 residues long. The CDR3 loop is CASTHRQGLYSNQPQHF.

The chain recombines TRBV6-4 with TRBJ2-7; TCRdb's assignment of TRBD1 cannot be checked, as there is no DNA. This CDR3 has 15 residues. CDR1 MRHNA and CDR2 SNTAGT come from the germline V gene. CDR3 region: CASSVPGQAAGEQYF.